This T cell receptor beta chain emerged from a study of cytomegalovirus exposure and HLA in healthy donors. CDR1 and CDR2 (germline): MDHEN, SYDVKM. This CDR3 has 14 amino acids. Trimming removed 5 bases from V and 8 bases from J; junction bases left unmatched: 8. Points on this clone: No antigen is known for it.

General study findings and limits: For cytomegalovirus status, the classifier reportedly gave diagnoses with high specificity and sensitivity. In a later analysis, TCR beta V- and J-gene trimming was associated with a missense DCLRE1C variant. The authors excluded some V segments, including TRBV6-2 and TRBV6-3, as indistinguishable. Some TCR beta chains (164 of them) were listed as cytomegalovirus-associated.

This PCR relied on a set of 60 Vbeta primers and 13 Jbeta primers. Libraries were prepared by immunoSEQ multiplex PCR; TCRdb keeps only in-frame clonotypes and omits some of them. The table records some 98,000 clones, 81% of them present only once. Sample: PBMCs. The gene calls are TRBV28 and TRBJ2-5; 10 bases agree with TRBD2. This receptor was obtained from a middle-aged man in good health and CMV-seronegative. For the CDR3, the DNA is TGTGCCAGCAGTCCCACTCTAGCGGGGGAAACCCAGTACTTC. It encodes CASSPTLAGETQYF. The entire variable domain, with the rest obtained from reference TRBV28 and TRBJ2-5, is as follows: DVKVTQSSRYLVKRTGEKVFLECVQDMDHENMFWYRQDPGLGLRLIYFSYDVKMKEKGDIPEGYSVSREKKERFSLILESASTNQTSMYLCASSPTLAGETQYFGPGTRLLVL.